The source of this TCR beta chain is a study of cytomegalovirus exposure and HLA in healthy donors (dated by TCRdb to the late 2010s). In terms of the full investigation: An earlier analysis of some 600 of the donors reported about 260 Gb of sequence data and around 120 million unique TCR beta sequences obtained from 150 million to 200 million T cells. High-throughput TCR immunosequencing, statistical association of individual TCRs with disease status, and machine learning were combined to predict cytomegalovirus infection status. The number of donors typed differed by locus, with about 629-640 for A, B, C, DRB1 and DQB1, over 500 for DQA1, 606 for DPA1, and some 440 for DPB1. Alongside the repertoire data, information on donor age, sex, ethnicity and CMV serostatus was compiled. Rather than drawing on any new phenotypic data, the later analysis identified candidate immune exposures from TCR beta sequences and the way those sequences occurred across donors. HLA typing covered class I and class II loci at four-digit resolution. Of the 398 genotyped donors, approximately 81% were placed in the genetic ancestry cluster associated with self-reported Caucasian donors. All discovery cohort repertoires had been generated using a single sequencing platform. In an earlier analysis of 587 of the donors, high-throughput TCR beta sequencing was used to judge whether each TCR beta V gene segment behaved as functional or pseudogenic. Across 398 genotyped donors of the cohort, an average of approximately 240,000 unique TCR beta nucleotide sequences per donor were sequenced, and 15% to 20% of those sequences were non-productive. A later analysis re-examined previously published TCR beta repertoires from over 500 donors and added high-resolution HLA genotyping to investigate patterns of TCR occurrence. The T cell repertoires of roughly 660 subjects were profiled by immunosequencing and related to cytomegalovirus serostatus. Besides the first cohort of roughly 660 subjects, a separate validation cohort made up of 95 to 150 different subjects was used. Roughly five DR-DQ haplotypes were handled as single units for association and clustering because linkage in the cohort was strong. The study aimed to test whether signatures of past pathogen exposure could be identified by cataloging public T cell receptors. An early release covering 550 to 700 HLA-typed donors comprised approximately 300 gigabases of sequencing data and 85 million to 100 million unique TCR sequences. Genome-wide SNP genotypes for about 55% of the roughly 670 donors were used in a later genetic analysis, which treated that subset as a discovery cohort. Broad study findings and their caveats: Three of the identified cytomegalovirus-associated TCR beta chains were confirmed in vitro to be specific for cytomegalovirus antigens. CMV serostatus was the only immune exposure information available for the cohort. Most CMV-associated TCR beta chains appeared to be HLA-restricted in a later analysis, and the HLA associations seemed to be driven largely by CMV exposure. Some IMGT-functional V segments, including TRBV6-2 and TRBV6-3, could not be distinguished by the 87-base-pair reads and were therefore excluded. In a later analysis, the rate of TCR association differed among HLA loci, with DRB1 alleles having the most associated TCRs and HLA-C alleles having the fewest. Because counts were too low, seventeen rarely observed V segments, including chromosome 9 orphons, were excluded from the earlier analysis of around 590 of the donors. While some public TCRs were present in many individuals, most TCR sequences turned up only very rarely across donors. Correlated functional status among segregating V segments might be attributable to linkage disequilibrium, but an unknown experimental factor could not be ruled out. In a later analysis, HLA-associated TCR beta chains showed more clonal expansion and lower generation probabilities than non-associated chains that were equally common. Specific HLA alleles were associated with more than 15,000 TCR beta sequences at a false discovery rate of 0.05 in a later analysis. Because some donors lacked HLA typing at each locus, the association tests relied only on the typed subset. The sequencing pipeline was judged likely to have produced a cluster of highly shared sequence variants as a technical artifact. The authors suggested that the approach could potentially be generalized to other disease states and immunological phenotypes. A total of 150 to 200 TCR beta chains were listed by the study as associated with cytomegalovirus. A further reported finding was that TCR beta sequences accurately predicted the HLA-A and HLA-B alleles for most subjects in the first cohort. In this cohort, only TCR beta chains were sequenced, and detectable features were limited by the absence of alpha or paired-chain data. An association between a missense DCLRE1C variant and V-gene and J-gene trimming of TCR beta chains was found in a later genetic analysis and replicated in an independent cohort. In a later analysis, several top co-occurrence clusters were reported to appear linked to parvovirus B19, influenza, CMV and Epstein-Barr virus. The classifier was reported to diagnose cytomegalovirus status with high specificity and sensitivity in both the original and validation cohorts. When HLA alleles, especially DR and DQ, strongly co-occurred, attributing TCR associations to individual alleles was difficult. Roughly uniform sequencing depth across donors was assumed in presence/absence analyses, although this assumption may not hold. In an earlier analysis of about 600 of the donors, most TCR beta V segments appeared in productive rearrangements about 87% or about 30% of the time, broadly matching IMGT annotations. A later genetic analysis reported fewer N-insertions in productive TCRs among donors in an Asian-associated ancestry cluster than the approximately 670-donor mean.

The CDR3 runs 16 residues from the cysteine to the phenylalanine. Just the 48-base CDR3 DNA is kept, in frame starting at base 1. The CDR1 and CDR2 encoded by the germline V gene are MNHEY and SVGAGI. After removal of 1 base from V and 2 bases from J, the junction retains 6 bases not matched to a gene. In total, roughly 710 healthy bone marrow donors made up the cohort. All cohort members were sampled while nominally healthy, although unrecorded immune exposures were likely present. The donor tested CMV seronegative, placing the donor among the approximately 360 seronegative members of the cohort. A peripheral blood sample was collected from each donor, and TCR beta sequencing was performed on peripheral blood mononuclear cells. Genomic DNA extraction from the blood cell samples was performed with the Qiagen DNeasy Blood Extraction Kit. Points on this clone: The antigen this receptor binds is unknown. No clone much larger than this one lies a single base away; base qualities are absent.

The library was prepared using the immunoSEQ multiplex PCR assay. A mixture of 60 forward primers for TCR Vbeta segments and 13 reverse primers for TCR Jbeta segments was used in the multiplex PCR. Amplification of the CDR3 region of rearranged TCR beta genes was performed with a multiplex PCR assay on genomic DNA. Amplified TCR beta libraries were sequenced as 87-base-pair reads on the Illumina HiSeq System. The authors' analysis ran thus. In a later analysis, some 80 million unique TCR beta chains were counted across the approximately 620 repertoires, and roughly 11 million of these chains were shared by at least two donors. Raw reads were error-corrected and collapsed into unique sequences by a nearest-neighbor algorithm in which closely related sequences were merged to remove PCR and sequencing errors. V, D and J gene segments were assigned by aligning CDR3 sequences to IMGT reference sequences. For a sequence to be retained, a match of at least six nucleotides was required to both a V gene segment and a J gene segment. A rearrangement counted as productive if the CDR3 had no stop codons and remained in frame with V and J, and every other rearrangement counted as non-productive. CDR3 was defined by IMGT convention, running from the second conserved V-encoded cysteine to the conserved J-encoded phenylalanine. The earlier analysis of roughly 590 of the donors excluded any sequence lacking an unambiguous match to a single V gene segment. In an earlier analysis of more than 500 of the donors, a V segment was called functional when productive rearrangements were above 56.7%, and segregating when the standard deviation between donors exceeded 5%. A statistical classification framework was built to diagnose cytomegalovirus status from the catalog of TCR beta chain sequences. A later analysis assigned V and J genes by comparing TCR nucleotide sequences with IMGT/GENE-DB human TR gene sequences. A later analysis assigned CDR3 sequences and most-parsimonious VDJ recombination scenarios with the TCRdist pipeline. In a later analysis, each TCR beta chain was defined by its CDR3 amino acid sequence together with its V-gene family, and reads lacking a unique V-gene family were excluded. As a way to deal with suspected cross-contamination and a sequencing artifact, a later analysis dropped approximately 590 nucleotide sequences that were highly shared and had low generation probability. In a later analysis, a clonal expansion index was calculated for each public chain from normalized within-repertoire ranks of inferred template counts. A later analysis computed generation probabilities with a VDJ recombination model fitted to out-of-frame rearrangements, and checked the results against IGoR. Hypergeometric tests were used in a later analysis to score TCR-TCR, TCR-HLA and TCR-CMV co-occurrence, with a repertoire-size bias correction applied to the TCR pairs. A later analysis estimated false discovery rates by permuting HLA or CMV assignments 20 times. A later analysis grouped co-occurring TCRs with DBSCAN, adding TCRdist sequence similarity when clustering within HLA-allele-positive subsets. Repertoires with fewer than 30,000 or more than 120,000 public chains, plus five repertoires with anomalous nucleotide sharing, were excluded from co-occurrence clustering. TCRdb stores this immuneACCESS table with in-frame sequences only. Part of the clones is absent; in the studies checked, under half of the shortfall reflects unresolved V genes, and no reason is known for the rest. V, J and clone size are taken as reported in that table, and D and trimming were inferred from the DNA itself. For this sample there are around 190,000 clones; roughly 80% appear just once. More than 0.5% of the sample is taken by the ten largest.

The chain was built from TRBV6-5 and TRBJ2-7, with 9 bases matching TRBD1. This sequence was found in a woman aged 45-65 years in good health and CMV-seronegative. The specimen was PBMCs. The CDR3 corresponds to CASSYLGTGYAYEQYF. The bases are TGTGCCAGCAGTTACTTAGGGACAGGGTATGCCTACGAGCAGTACTTC.